The clone carrying this T cell receptor beta chain was found many times. Its specificity is not known. These data belong to a study of T cells in Graves' hyperthyroidism and ophthalmopathy. Trimming at V came to 4 bases and at J to 3 bases, leaving 7 bases not matched to a gene. The CDR3 is made up of 15 amino acids. CDR1 and CDR2 from the germline V gene are SGHRS and YFSETQ. RNA transcripts provided the source from which TCR beta CDR3 regions were amplified. RT-PCR in the first round (using the HTBI primer set) targeted the TCR CDR3. MiXCR was run by TCRdb on the multiplex PCR reads, yielding one entry per CDR3 protein. The sample has 640,000 or so distinct CDR3 sequences; 12% to 15% are singletons. Study-level points and caveats: Most clonotypes expanded in thyroid above 0.001 were likewise present in blood.

Patients affected by ophthalmopathy presented a Clinical Activity Score of at least 3, a NOSPECS grade of at least 4, and disease duration below 3 months. PBMCs were obtained from 7.5 to 10 ml fresh peripheral blood. The source of this sequence is a woman aged 18-29 years with Graves' ophthalmopathy. The sequencing input was blood. J is TRBJ1-1 and V is TRBV5-1; TRBD1 matches 9 bases. The CDR3 here is CASSARDRVYTEAFF. CDR3 in DNA: TGCGCCAGCAGCGCCAGGGACAGGGTATACACTGAAGCTTTCTTT.